This T cell receptor beta chain was observed in a study of T cell changes during pregnancy in multiple sclerosis. The CDR3 is made up of 15 amino acids. Trimming at V came to 4 bases and at J to 3 bases, leaving 7 bases not matched to a gene. Germline V gives CDR1 MNHNS, CDR2 SASEGT. Profiling relied on immunoSEQ multiplex PCR, and the TCRdb table lists in-frame clones only, not all of them. This table holds 25,000 to 35,000 clones, 90% found once. This chain uses TRBV6-1 with TRBJ2-7; 9 bases fit TRBD1. Sequencing used CD4+ T cells from peripheral blood mononuclear cells, obtained in the second trimester of pregnancy. The receptor was derived from a female donor in good health, enrolled as a control in a pregnancy study. CDR3 loop: CASSVLDRGGYEQYF. The CDR3 DNA reads TGTGCCAGCAGTGTGCTGGACAGGGGTGGCTACGAGCAGTACTTC.